This T cell receptor (beta chain) appears in the sequencing data of a study of shared clonotypes between healthy human individuals. The CDR3 is 13 amino acids. Trimming removed 5 bases at V and 4 bases at J, with 11 bases between. Germline V CDR1 and CDR2: SEHNR, FQNEAQ (reference sequence). PCR replicates performed on unsorted PBMC used approximately 310 ng DNA, 25,000 to 35,000 T cell genomes. Generated by immunoSEQ multiplex PCR, the TCRdb table keeps only in-frame clones and is missing some. Among about 500,000 clones, over 60% were seen once, and the ten largest hold 12%. The rearrangement joins TRBV7-9 to TRBJ1-1; possible D gene TRBD1, 6 bases. The specimen sequenced was PBMCs. The source is a woman between 40 and 55 years old in good health. Some clones in this sample may be carry-over from other donors' samples. The CDR3 region is CASSMDSFTEAFF. CDR3 nucleotides: TGTGCCAGCAGCATGGACAGTTTCACTGAAGCTTTCTTT.